Listed below are T cell receptor beta chains from one sample, sequenced in a study of T cell responses to AZD1222 COVID-19 vaccine. Assay used: immunoSEQ multiplex PCR; TCRdb lists only in-frame clones, some missing. This sample has tens of thousands of clones, with roughly 87% found just once. The specimen comprised peripheral blood, sampled 28 days after the second AZD1222 dose. These receptors were collected from an adult who received the AZD1222 COVID-19 vaccine. CDR3s include the opening cysteine and the closing phenylalanine or tryptophan. A D gene is named only where the DNA matches it firmly. Rows may omit the clone size; those that give it use once, few, many or a size class.

- | TRBJ1-2 | TRBV2 | 12 | once | TGTGCCAGCAGGGAGAATACCTATGGCTACACCTTC | CASRENTYGYTF
- | TRBJ1-1 | TRBV6-1 | 13 | - | TGTGCCAGCAGTGATCCATGGAACACTGAAGCTTTCTTT | CASSDPWNTEAFF
- | TRBJ2-3 | TRBV13 | 16 | once | TGTGCCAGCAGCTCTCCCGGCTCAATGTCTGAAGATACGCAGTATTTT | CASSSPGSMSEDTQYF
TRBD1 | TRBJ1-3 | TRBV5-1 | 15 | - | TGCGCCAGCAGCGGCGGGACAGGGAATGGAAACACCATATATTTT | CASSGGTGNGNTIYF
- | TRBJ1-5 | TRBV7-9 | 13 | once | TGTGCCAGCAGCTTGGGGTCGCTGGGGCCCCAGCATTTT | CASSLGSLGPQHF
- | TRBJ2-7 | TRBV5-1 | 15 | - | TGCGCCAGCAGCGGGAACCTCGGCCAGGGCCCCGAGCAGTACTTC | CASSGNLGQGPEQYF
TRBD1 | TRBJ2-2 | TRBV2 | 14 | - | TGTGCCAGCAGCGTCGGACAGGGGTACGGGGAGCTGTTTTTT | CASSVGQGYGELFF
- | TRBJ1-2 | TRBV28 | 16 | - | TGTGCCAGCAGGCCTAAGGGGAGGACAATTAAATATGGCTACACCTTC | CASRPKGRTIKYGYTF
- | TRBJ1-2 | TRBV2 | 14 | - | TGTGCCAGCAGTGGGTGGGGCTCTAGGTATGGCTACACCTTC | CASSGWGSRYGYTF
TRBD1 | TRBJ2-7 | TRBV5-1 | 15 | once | TGCGCCAGCAGCTCAGGACAGGGGGTAATCTACGAGCAGTACTTC | CASSSGQGVIYEQYF
TRBD1 | TRBJ2-3 | TRBV5-3 | 16 | - | TGTGCCAGAAGCTCTAAGAGACAGGGCCTCCCGGATACGCAGTATTTT | CARSSKRQGLPDTQYF
- | TRBJ2-3 | TRBV7-2 | 10 | - | TGTGCCAGCAGGGGAGATACGCAGTATTTT | CASRGDTQYF
- | TRBJ2-1 | TRBV11-3 | 16 | - | TGTGCCAGCAGCTTAGATCAATGGTGGTGGGGGAATGAGCAGTTCTTC | CASSLDQWWWGNEQFF
- | TRBJ1-6 | TRBV4-1 | 15 | - | TGCGCCAGCAGCCAAGCCGACCTTTATAATTCACCCCTCCACTTT | CASSQADLYNSPLHF
- | TRBJ1-3 | TRBV6-1 | 15 | few | TGTGCCAGCAGTGAACAGGGTCTGGCTGGAAACACCATATATTTT | CASSEQGLAGNTIYF
- | TRBJ1-3 | TRBV19 | 11 | - | TGTGCCAGTAGTTTCGGAAACACCATATATTTT | CASSFGNTIYF
TRBD2 | TRBJ2-7 | TRBV7-2 | 15 | - | TGTGCCAGCAGCTTAGTGGCTAGCGGCTCCTACGAGCAGTACTTC | CASSLVASGSYEQYF
- | TRBJ2-4 | TRBV5-1 | 13 | - | TGCGCCAGTACTCTGGGCCCAAGGAACATTCAGTACTTC | CASTLGPRNIQYF
- | TRBJ1-4 | TRBV6-5 | 16 | - | TGTGCCAGCAGTTACTCTGGGGTAGTGGAAGGTGAAAAACTGTTTTTT | CASSYSGVVEGEKLFF
TRBD1 | TRBJ2-1 | TRBV7-9 | 16 | - | TGTGCCAGCAGCTTAGCCGGACAGGAACGAAGCAATGAGCAGTTCTTC | CASSLAGQERSNEQFF
- | TRBJ2-5 | TRBV19 | 14 | - | TGTGCCAGTAGTCCCTGGGGGGCCGAAGAGACCCAGTACTTC | CASSPWGAEETQYF
- | TRBJ2-7 | TRBV27 | 15 | - | TGTGCCAGCAGTCCGTGGGAGCGTAGCTCCTACGAGCAGTACTTC | CASSPWERSSYEQYF
- | TRBJ2-3 | TRBV9 | 19 | - | TGTGCCAGCAGCCCCGGTTGGAGCCAGGTGGGGCCGGGTCGGGATACGCAGTATTTT | CASSPGWSQVGPGRDTQYF
- | TRBJ2-1 | TRBV11-3 | 16 | - | TGTGCCAGCAGCTTAGAACCGACTAGGGCTCACAATGAGCAGTTCTTC | CASSLEPTRAHNEQFF
- | TRBJ2-3 | TRBV30 | 13 | - | TGTGCCTGGAGACTCGACCCGTTACAAACGCAGTATTTT | CAWRLDPLQTQYF
- | TRBJ1-1 | TRBV3-1/TRBV3-2 | 14 | - | TGTGCCAGCAGCCAGGGACGGGGCTTTTCCGGGGCTTTCTTT | CASSQGRGFSGAFF
- | TRBJ1-5 | TRBV4-3 | 15 | - | TGCGCCAGCAGCCAAGATCCCCAGGTTGTGTGGCCCCAGCATTTT | CASSQDPQVVWPQHF